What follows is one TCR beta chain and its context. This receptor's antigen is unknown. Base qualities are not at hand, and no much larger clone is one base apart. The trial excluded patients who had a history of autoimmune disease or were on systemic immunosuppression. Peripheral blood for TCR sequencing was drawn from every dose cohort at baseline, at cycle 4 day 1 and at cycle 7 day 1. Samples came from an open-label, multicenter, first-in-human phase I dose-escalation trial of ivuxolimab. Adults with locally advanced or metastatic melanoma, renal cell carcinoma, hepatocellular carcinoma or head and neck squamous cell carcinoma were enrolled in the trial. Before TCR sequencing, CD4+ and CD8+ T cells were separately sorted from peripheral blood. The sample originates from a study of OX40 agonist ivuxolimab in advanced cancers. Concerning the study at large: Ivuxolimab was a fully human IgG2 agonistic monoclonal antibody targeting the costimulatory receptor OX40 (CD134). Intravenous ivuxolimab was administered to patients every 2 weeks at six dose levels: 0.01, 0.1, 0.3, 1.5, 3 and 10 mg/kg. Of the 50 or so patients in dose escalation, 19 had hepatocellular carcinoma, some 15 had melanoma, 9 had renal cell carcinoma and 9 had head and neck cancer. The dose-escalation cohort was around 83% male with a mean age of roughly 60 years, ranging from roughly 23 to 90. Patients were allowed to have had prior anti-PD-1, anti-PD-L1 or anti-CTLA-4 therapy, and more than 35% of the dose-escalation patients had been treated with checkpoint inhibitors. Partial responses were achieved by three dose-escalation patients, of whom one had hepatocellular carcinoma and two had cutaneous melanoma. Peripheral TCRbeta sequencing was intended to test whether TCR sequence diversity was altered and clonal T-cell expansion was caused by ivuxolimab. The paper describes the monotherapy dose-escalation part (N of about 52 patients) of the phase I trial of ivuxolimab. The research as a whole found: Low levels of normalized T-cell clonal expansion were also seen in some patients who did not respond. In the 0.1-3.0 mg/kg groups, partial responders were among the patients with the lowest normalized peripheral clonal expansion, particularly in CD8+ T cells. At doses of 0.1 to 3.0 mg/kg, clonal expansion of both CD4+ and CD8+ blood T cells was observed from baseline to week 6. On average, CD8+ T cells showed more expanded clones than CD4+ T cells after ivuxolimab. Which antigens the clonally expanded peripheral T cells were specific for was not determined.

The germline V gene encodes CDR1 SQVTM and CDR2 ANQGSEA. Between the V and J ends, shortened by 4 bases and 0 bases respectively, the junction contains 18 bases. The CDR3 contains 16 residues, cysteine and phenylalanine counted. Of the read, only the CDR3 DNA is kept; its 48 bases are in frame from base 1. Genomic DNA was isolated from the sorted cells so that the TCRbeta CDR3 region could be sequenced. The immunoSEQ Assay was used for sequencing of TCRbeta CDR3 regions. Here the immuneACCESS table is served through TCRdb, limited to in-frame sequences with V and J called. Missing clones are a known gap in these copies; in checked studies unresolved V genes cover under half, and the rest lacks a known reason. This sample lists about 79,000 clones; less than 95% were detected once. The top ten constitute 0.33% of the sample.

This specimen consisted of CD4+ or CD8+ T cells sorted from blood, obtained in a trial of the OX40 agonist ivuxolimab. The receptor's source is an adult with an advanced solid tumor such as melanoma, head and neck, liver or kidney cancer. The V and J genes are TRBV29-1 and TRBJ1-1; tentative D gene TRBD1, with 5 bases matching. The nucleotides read TGCAGCGTTGGGCTAGGGGACGGTAAAATGAACACTGAAGCTTTCTTT. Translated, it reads CSVGLGDGKMNTEAFF. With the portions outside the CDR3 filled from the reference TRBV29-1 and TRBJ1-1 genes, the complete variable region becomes SAVISQKPSRDICQRGTSLTIQCQVDSQVTMMFWYRQQPGQSLTLIATANQGSEATYESGFVIDKFPISRPNLTFSTLTVSNMSPEDSSIYLCSVGLGDGKMNTEAFFGQGTRLTVV.